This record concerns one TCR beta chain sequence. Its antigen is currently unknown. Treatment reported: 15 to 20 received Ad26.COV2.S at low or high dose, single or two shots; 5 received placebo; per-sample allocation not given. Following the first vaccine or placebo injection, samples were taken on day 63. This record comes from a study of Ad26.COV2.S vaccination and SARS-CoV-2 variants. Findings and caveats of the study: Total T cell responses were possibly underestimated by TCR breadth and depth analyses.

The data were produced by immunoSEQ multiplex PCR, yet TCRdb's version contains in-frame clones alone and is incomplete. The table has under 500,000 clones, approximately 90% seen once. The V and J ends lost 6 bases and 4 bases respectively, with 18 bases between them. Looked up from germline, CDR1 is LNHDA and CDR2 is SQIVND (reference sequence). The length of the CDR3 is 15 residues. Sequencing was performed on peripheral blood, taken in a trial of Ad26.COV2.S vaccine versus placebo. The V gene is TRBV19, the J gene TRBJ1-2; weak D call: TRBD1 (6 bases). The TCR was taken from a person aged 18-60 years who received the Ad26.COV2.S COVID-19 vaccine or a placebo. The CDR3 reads CASSPSFGGLYGYTF. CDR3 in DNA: TGTGCCAGTAGCCCGTCGTTCGGGGGCCTCTATGGCTACACCTTC.